This TCR beta chain was recorded in a study of cytomegalovirus exposure and HLA in healthy donors. Findings of the study overall: Later analysis associated a missense DCLRE1C variant with TCR beta V- and J-gene trimming. In a later analysis, parvovirus B19, influenza, CMV and Epstein-Barr virus appeared linked to several top co-occurrence clusters.

Primers: 60 Vbeta forward and 13 Jbeta reverse. Only in-frame clones appear in the TCRdb table, and some are missing; sequencing was by immunoSEQ multiplex PCR. The sample records about 140,000 clones, around 75% being singletons. This clone was seen more than once but under ten times. The antigen is not known. The CDR3 extends over 13 amino acids. Trimming removed 6 bases from V and 12 bases from J; junction bases left unmatched: 10. The germline V gene has CDR1 SNHLY and CDR2 FYNNEI. The chain recombines TRBV2 with TRBJ2-1, with TRBD1 matching over 8 bases. Sequencing was carried out using PBMCs. The clonotype was recovered from a female donor in good health and CMV-seronegative. CDR3 sequence: CASRVGTGQPQFF. The CDR3, as DNA: TGTGCCAGCAGAGTAGGGACAGGCCAACCGCAGTTCTTC.